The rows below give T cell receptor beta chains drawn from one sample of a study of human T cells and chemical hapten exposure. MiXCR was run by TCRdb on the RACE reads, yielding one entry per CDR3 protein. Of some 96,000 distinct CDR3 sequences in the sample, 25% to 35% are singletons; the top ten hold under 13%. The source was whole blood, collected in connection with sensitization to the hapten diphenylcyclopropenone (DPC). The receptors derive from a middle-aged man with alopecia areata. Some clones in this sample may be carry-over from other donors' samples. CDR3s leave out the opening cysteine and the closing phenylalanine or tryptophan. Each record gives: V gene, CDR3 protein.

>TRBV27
ASSTAGFKNEQY
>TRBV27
ASSPGVLVTEAF
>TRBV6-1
ASSVSSGSRYNEQF
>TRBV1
TSSQFPTAGSQGTQY
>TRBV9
ASSPATWTGNELAGSNEQF
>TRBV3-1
ASSHYPSGKGRSFGYGYT
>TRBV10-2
ASSELQGGTGELF
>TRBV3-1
ASSQARQENSYNEQF
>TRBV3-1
ASSQDLLANTGELF
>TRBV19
ASSGTSGRGGEQF
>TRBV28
ASIANGNTIY
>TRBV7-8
ASSSPDGGPGANVLT
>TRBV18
ASSPFQGDTYSGNTIY
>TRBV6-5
ASSYSIRGSGANVLT
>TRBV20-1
SASTGSQPQH
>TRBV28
ASSLEGGYNSPLH
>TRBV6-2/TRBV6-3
ASSFSGTFPDTQY
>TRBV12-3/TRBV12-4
ASSLADSYEQY
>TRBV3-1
ASSPPSGELF
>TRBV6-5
ASSFKRNSYEQY